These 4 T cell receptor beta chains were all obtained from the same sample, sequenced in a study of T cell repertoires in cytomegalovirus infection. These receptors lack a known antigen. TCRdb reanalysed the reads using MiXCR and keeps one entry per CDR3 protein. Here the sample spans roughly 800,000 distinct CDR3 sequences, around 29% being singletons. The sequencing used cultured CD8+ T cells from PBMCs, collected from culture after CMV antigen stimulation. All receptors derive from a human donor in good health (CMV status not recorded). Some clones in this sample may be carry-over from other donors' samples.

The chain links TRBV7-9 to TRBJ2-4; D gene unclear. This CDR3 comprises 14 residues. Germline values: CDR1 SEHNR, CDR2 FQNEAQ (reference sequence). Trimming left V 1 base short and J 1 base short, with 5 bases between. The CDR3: CASSLVSAKNIQYF. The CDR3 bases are TGTGCCAGCAGCTTAGTTTCGGCCAAAAACATTCAGTACTTC. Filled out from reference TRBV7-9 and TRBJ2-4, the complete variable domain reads DTGVSQNPRHKITKRGQNVTFRCDPISEHNRLYWYRQTLGQGPEFLTYFQNEAQLEKSRLLSDRFSAERPKGSFSTLEIQRTEQGDSAMYLCASSLVSAKNIQYFGAGTRLSVL.

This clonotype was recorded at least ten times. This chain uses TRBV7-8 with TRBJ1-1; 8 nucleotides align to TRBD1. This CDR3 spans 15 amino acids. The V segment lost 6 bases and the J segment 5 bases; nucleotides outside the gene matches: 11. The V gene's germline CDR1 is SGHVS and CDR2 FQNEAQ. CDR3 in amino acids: CASSEPRGRRTEAFF. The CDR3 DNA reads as TGTGCCAGCAGTGAACCCAGGGGGCGGAGGACTGAAGCTTTCTTT.

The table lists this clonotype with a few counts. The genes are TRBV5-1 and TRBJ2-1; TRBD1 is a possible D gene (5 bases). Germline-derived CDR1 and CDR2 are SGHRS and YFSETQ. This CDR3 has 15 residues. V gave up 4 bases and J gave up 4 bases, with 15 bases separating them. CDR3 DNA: TGCGCCAGCAGCACCTCCGACAGCAAGTACAATGAGCAGTTCTTC. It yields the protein CASSTSDSKYNEQFF.

The CDR3 is CASSFREGYEQYF. DNA of the CDR3: TGTGCCAGCAGCTTCCGGGAGGGCTACGAGCAGTACTTC. V is TRBV5-5 and J is TRBJ2-7; 8 bases fit TRBD2. Per the germline V gene, CDR1 is SGHKS and CDR2 is YYEKEE (reference sequence). The CDR3 contains 13 residues. J was trimmed by 3 bases and V by 2 bases; bases with no gene match: 1.